This TCR beta chain was recovered during a study of CD8+ T cells in alopecia areata. The junction had 3 bases not matched to a gene; V was cut back by 3 bases and J by 0 bases. Germline V gives CDR1 SNHLY, CDR2 FYNNEI. The CDR3 spans 15 residues. This clone is a singleton in its sample. Extracted from the samples, RNA was reverse transcribed into cDNA to serve as the sequencing template. Assay: immunoSEQ multiplex PCR; the TCRdb copy retains only in-frame clones and omits some. Here the sample spans 110,000 to 150,000 clones, 65% to 90% being singletons. Described treatment: oral pan-JAK inhibitor, 5-10 mg twice daily.

The TCR comes from a human donor with alopecia areata. This chain links TRBV2 with TRBJ1-1, with 8 bases aligning to TRBD1. This sample comprised CD8+ T cells sorted from blood, obtained at week 4, from a patient treated with tofacitinib. The CDR3 DNA follows: TGTGCCAGCAGTGATAACAGGGGGTTGAACACTGAAGCTTTCTTT. Its protein product is CASSDNRGLNTEAFF. Filled out from reference TRBV2 and TRBJ1-1, the complete variable domain reads EPEVTQTPSHQVTQMGQEVILRCVPISNHLYFYWYRQILGQKVEFLVSFYNNEISEKSEIFDDQFSVERPDGSNFTLKIRSTKLEDSAMYFCASSDNRGLNTEAFFGQGTRLTVV.